This T cell receptor beta chain was captured in a study of cytomegalovirus exposure and HLA in healthy donors. The wider study: Tens of millions of unique TCR sequences came from HLA-typed donors in an early release. Across some 400 genotyped donors, roughly 80% landed in the Caucasian-associated ancestry cluster. Findings of the study overall: For most subjects, TCR beta sequences were reported to predict HLA-A and HLA-B alleles with accuracy. In vitro checks showed that a few CMV-associated chains really do target CMV antigens.

The PCR had 60 Vbeta and 13 Jbeta primers. The data were produced by immunoSEQ multiplex PCR, yet TCRdb's version contains in-frame clones alone and is incomplete. Of 110,000 or so clones in the sample, over 65% were seen once. Remarks on this clone: Its antigen is not known.

The sample consisted of PBMCs. The sequence came from a female donor in good health and CMV-seronegative.

The DNA of the CDR3 is TGCGCCAGCAGTCCCCACAGGGGGGTTAATGAAAAACTGTTTTTT. This encodes CASSPHRGVNEKLFF. V is TRBV5-1 and J is TRBJ1-4; 8 nucleotides agree with TRBD1. The CDR3 has 15 amino acids. The ends lost 5 bases at V and 4 bases at J; junction bases unmatched: 7. Germline loops: CDR1 SGHRS, CDR2 YFSETQ.